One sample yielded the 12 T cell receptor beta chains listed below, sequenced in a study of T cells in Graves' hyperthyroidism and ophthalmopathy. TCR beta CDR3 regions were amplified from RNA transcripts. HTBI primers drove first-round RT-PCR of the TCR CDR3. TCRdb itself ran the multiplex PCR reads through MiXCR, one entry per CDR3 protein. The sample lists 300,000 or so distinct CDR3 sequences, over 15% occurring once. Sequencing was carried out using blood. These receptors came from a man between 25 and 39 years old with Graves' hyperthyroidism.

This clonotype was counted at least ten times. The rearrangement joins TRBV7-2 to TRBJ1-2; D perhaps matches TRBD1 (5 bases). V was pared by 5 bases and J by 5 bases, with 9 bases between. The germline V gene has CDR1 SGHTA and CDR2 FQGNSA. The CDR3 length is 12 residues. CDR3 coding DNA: TGTGCCAGCAGCCAACAGGCGTATGGCTACACCTTC. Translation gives CASSQQAYGYTF.

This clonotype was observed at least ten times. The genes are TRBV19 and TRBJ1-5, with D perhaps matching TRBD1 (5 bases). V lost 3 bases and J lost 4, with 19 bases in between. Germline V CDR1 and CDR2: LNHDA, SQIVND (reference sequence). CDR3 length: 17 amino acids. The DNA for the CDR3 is TGTGCCAGTAGTATTTTAGGAGGGGCAGGGAGGAATCAGCCCCAGCATTTT. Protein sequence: CASSILGGAGRNQPQHF.

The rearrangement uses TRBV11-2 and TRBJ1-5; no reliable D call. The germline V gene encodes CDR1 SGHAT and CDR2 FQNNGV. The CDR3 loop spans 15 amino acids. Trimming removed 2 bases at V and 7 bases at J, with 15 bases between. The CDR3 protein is CASSLLPQEDQPQHF. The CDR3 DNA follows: TGTGCCAGCAGCTTACTCCCCCAGGAAGACCAGCCCCAGCATTTT.

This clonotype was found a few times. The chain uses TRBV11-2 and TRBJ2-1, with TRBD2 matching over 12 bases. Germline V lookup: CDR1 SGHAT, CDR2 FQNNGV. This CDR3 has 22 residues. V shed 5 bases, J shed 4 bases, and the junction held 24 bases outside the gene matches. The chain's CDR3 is CASSKNRWTSGAAVTGYNEQFF. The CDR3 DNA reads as TGTGCCAGCAGCAAAAATAGATGGACTAGCGGGGCGGCGGTTACAGGTTACAATGAGCAGTTCTTC.

DNA of the CDR3: TGTGCCAGCAGCTCGGGCGCTACAATGAGGGAGACCCAGTACTTC. Amino acid sequence: CASSSGATMRETQYF. The chain carries TRBV7-3 and TRBJ2-5; unclear D gene. CDR1 is SGHTA, CDR2 FQGTGA, per germline. This CDR3 contains 15 residues. V was pared by 4 bases and J by 5 bases, with 17 bases between.

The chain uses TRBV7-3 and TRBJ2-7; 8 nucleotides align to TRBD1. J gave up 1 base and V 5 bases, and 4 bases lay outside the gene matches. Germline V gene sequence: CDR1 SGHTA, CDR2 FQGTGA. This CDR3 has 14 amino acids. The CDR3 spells CASSLRDRSYEQYF. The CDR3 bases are TGTGCCAGCAGCCTCCGGGACAGGTCCTACGAGCAGTACTTC.

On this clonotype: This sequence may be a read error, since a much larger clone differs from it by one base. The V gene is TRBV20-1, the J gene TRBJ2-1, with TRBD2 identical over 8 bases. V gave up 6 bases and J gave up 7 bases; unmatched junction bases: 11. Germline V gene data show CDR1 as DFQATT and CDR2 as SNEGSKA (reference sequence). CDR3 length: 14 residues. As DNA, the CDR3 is TGCAGTGCCTTACCAGCGGGAGTGGGTAATGAGCAGTTCTTC. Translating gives CSALPAGVGNEQFF.

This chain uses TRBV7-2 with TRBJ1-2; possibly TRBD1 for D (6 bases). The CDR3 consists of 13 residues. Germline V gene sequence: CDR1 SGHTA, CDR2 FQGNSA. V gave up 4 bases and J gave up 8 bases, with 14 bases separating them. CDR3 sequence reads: CASSSRQDGGYTF. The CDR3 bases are TGTGCCAGCAGCTCCCGACAGGATGGGGGCTACACCTTC.

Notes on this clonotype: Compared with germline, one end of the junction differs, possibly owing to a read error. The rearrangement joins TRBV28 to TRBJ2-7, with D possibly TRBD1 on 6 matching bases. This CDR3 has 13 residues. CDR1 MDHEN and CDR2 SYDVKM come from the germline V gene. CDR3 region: CASSPGQRYQQYF. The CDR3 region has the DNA TGTGCCAGCAGTCCCGGACAGCGCTACCAGCAGTACTTC.

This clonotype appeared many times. CDR3 amino acids: CASGLEASEQYF. The CDR3 DNA is TGTGCTAGTGGTTTGGAGGCCTCCGAGCAGTACTTC. This chain links TRBV12-5 with TRBJ2-7; no clear D. The CDR3 sequence is 12 residues long. Per germline, CDR1 LGHNT and CDR2 FRNRAP. The V and J ends lost 1 base and 6 bases respectively, with 7 bases between them.

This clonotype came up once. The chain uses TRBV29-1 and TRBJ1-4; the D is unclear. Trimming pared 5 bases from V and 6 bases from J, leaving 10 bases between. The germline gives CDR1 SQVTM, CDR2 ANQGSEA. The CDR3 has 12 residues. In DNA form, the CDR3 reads TGCAGCGTTAGTGGGTGGGATGAAAAACTGTTTTTT. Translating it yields CSVSGWDEKLFF.

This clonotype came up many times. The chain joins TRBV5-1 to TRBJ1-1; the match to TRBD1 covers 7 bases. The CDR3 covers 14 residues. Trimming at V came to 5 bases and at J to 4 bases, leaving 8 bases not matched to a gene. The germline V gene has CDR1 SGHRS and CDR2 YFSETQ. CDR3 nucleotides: TGCGCCAGCAGGGTTCAGGGGGGGGGCACTGAAGCTTTCTTT. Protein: CASRVQGGGTEAFF.